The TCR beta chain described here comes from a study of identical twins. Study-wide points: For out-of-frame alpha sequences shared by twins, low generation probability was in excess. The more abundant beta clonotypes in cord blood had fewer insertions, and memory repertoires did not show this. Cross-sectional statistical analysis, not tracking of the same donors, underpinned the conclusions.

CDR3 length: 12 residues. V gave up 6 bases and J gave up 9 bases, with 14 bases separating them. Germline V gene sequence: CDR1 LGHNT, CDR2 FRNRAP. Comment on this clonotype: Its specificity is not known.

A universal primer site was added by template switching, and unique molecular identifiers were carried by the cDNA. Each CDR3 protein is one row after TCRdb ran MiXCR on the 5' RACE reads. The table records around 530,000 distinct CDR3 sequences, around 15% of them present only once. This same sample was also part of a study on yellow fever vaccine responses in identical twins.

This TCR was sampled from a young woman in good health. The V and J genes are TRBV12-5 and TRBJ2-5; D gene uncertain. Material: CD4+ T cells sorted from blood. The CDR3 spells CASGPAVGAQYF. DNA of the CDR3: TGTGCTAGTGGCCCCGCAGTTGGGGCCCAGTACTTC.